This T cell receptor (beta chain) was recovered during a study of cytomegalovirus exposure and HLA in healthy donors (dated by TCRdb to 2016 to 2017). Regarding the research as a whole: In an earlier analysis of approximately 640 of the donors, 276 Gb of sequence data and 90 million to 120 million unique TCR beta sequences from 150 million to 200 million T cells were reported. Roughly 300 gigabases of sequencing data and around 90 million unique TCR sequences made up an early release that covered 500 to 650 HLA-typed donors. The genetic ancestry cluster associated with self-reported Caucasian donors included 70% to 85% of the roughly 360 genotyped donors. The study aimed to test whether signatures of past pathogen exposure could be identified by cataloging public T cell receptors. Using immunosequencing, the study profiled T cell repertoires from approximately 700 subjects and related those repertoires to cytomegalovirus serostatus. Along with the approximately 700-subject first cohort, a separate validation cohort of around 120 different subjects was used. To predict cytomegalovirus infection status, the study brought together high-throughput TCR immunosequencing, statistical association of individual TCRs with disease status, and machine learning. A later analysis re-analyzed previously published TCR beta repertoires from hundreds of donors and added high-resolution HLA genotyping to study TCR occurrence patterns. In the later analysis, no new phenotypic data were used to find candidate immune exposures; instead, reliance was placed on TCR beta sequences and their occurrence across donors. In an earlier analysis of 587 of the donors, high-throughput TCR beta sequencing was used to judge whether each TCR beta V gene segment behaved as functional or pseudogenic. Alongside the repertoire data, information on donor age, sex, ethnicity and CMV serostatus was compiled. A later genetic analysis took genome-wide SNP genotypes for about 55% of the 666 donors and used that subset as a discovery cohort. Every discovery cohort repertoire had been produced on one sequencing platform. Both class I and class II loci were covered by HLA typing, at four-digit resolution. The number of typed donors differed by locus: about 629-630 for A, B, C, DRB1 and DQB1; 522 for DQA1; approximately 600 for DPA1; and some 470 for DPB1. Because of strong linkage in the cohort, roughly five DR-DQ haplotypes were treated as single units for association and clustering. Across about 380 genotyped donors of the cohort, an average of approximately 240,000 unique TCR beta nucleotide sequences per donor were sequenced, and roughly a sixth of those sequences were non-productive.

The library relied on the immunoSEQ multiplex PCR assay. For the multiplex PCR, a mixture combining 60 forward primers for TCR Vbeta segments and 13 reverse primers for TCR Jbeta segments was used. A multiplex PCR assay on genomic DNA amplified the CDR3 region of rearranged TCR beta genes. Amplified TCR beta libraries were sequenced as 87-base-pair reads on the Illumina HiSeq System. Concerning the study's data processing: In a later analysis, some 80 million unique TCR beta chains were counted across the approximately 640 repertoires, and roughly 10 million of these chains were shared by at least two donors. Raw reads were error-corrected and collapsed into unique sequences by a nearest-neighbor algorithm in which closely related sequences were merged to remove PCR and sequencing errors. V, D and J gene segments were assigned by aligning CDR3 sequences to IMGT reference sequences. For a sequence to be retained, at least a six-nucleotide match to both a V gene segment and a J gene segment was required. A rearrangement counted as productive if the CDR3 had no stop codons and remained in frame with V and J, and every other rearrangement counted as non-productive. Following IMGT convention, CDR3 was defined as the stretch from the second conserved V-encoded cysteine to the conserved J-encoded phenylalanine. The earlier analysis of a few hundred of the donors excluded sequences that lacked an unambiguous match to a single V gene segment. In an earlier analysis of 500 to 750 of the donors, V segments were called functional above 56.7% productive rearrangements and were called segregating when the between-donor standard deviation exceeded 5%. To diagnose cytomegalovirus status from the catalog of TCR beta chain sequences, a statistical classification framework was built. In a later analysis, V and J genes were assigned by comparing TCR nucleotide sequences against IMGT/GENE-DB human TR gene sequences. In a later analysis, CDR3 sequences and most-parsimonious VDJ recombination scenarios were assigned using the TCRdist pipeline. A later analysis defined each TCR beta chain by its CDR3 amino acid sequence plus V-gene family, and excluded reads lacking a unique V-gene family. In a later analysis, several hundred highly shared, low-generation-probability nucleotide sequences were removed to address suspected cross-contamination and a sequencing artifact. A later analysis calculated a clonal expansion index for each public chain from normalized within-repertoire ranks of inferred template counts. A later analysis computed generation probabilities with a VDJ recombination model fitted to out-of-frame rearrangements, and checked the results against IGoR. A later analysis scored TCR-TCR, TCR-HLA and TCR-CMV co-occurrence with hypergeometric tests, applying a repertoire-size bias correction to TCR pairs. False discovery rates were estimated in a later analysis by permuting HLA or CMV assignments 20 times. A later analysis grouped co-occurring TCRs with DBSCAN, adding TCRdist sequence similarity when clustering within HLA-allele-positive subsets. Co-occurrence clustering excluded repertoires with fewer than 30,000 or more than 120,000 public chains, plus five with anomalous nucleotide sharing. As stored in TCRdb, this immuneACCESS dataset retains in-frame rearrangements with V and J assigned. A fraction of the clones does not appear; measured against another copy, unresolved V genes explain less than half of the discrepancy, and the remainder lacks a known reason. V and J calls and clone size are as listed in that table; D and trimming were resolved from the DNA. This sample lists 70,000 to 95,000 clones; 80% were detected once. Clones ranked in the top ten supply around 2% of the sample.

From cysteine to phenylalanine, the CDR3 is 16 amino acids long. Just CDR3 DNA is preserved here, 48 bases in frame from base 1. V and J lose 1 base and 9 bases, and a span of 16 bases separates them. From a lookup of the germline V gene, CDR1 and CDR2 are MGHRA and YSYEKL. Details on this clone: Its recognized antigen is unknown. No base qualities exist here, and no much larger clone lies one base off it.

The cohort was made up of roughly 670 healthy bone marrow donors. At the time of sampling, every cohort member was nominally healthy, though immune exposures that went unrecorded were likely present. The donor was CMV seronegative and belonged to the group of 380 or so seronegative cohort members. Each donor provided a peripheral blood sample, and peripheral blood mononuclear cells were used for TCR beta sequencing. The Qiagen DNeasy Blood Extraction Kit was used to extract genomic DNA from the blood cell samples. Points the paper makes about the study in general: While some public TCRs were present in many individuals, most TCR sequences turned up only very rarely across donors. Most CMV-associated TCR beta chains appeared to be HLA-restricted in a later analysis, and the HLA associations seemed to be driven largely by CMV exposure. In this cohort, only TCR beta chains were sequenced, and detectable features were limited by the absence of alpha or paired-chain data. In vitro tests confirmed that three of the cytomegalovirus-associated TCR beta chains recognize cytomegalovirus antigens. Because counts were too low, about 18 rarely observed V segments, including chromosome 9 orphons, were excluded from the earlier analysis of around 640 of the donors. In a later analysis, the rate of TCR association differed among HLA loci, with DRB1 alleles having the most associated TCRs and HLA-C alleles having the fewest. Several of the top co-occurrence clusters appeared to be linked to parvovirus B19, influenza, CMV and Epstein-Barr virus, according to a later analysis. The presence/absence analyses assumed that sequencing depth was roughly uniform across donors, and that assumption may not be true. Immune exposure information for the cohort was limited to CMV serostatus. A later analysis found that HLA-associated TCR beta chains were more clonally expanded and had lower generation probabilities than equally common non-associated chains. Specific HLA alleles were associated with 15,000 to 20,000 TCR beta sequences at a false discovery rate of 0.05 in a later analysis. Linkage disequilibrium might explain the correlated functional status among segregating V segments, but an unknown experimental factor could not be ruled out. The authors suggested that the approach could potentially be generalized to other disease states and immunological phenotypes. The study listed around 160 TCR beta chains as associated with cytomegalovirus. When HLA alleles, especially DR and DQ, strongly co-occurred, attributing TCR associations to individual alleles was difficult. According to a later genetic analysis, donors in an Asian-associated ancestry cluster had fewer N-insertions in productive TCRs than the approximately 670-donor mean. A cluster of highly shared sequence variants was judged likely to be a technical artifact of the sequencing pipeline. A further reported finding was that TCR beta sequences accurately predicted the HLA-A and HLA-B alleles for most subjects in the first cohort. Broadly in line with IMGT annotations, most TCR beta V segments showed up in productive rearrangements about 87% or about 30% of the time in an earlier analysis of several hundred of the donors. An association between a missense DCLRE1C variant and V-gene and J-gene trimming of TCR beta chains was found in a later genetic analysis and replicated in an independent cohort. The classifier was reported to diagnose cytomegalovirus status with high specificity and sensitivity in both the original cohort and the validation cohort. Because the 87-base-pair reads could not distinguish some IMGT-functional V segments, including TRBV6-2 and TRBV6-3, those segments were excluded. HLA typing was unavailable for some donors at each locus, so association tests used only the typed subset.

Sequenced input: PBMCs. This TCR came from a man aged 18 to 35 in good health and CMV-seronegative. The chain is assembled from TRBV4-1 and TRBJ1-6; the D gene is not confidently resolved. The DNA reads TGCGCCAGCAGCCAAGCGGAAAACTTTCTAGGTTCACCCCTCCACTTT. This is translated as CASSQAENFLGSPLHF.